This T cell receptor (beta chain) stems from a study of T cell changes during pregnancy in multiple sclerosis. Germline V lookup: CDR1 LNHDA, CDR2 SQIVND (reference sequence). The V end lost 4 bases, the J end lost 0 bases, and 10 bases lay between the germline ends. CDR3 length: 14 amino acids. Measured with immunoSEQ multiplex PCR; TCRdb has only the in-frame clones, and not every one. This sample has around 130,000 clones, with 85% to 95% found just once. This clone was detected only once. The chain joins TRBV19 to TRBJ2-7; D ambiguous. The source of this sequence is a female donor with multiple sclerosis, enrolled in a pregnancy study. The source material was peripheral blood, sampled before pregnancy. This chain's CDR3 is CASSRSFNSYEQYF. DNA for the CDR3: TGTGCCAGTAGTAGGAGTTTCAACTCCTACGAGCAGTACTTC.